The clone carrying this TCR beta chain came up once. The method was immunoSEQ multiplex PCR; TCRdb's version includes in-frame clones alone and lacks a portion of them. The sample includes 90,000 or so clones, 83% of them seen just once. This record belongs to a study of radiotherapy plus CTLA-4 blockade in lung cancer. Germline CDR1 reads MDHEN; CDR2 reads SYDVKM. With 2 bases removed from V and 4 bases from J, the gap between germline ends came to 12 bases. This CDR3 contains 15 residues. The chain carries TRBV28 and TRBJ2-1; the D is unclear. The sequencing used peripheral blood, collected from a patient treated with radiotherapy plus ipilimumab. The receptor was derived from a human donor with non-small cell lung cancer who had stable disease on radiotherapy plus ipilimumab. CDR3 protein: CASSLILQSYNEQFF. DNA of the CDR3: TGTGCCAGCAGTTTAATTTTACAGTCTTACAATGAGCAGTTCTTC.